The clone carrying this TCR beta chain was observed a few times. The sample is drawn from a study of T cell repertoires in cytomegalovirus infection. This CDR3 is 19 amino acids long. The V gene's germline CDR1 is SNHLY and CDR2 FYNNEI. The V segment lost 4 bases and the J segment 0 bases; nucleotides outside the gene matches: 16. Using its own MiXCR run on the reads, TCRdb lists one record per CDR3 protein. Here the sample spans more than 500,000 distinct CDR3 sequences, 16% being singletons. The receptor was derived from a human donor in good health (CMV status not recorded). Some clones in this sample may be carry-over from other donors' samples. The sequencing sample was made of CD8+ T cells from PBMCs. The chain joins TRBV2 to TRBJ2-7; 9 nucleotides match TRBD1. This CDR3 is CASSVRDRDPITLSYEQYF. CDR3 DNA: TGTGCCAGCAGTGTCCGGGACAGGGATCCCATTACTCTCTCCTACGAGCAGTACTTC.